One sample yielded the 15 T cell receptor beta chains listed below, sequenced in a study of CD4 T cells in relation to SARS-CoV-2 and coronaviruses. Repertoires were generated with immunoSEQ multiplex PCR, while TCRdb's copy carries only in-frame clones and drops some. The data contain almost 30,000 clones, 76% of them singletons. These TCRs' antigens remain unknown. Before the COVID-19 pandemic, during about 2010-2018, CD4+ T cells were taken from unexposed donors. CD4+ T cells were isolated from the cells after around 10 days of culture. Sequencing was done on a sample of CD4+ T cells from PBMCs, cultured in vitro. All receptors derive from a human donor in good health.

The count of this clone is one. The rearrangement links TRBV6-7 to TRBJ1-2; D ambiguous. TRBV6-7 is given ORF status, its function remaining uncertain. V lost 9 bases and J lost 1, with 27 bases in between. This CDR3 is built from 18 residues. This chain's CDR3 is CARDLEPTPGGINYGYTF. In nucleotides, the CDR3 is TGTGCCAGAGACCTCGAGCCGACACCCGGAGGCATTAACTATGGCTACACCTTC.

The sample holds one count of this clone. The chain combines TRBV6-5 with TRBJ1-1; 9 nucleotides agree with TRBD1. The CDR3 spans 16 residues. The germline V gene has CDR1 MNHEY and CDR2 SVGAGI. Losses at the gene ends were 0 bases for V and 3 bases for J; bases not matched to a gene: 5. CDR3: CASSYSGTGLDTEAFF. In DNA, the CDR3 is TGTGCCAGCAGTTACTCTGGGACAGGGTTGGACACTGAAGCTTTCTTT.

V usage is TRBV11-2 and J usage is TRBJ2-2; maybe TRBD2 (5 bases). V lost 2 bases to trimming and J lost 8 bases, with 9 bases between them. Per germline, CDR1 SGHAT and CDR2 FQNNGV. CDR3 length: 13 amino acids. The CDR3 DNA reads TGTGCCAGCAGCTTACTAGCCTGGGGGGAGCTGTTTTTT. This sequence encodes CASSLLAWGELFF.

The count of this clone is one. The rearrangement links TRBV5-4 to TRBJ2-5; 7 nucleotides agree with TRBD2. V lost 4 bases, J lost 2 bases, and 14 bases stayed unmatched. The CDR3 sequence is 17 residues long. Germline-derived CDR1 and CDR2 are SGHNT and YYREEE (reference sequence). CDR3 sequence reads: CASSHPNGQGGQETQYF. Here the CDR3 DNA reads TGTGCCAGCAGCCACCCCAATGGGCAGGGAGGGCAAGAGACCCAGTACTTC. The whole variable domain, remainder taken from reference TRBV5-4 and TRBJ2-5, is ETGVTQSPTHLIKTRGQQVTLRCSSQSGHNTVSWYQQALGQGPQFIFQYYREEENGRGNFPPRFSGLQFPNYSSELNVNALELDDSALYLCASSHPNGQGGQETQYFGPGTRLLVL.

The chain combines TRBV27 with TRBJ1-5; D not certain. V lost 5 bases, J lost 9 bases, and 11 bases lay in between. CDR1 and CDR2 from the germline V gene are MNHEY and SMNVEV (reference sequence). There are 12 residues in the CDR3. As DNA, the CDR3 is TGTGCCAGCAGTAATTATGGGCGGCCCCAGCATTTT. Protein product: CASSNYGRPQHF.

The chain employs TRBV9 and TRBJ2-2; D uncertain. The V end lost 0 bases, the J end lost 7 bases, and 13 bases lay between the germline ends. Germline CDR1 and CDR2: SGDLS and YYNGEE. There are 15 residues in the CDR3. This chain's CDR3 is CASSVGKGIGGELFF. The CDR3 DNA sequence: TGTGCCAGCAGCGTAGGAAAGGGTATAGGCGGGGAGCTGTTTTTT.

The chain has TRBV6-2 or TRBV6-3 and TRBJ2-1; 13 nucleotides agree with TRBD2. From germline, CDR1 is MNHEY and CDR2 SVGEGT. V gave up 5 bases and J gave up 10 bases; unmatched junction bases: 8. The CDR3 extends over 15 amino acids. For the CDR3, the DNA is TGTGCCAGCAGTGGACTAGCGGGAGCCGGTAGGGAGCAGTTCTTC. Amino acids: CASSGLAGAGREQFF.

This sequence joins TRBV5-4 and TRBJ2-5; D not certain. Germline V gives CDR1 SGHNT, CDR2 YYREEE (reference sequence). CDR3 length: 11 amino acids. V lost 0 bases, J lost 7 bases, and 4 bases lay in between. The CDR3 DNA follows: TGTGCCAGCAGCTTGGGTGGGACCCAGTACTTC. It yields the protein CASSLGGTQYF.

CDR3: CAWKTSGSVVGELFF. The CDR3, as DNA: TGTGCCTGGAAGACTAGCGGGAGCGTTGTCGGGGAGCTGTTTTTT. V is TRBV30 and J is TRBJ2-2; 12 bases are a match to TRBD2. The CDR3 loop spans 15 amino acids. The V gene's germline CDR1 is GTSNPN and CDR2 SVGIG (reference sequence). V shed 4 bases, J shed 7 bases, and the junction held 7 bases outside the gene matches. The full variable domain, rest sourced from reference TRBV30 and TRBJ2-2, is SQTIHQWPATLVQPVGSPLSLECTVEGTSNPNLYWYRQAAGRGLQLLFYSVGIGQISSEVPQNLSASRPQDRQFILSSKKLLLSDSGFYLCAWKTSGSVVGELFFGEGSRLTVL.

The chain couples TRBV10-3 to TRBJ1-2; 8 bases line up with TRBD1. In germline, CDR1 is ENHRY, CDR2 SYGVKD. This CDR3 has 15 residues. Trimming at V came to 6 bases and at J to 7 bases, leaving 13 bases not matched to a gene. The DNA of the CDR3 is TGTGCCATCAGATGGGAGCCGGGACAGGAGGCTGGCTACACCTTC. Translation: CAIRWEPGQEAGYTF.

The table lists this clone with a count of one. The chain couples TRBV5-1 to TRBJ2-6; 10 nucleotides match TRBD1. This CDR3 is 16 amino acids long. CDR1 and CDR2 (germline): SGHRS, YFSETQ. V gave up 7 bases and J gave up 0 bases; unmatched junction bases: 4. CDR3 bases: TGCGCCAGCCGGGACAGGGGTGTCTCTGGGGCCAACGTCCTGACTTTC. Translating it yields CASRDRGVSGANVLTF.

The CDR3: CASSFGGPQYF. DNA of the CDR3: TGTGCCAGCAGCTTTGGCGGTCCGCAGTATTTT. This chain joins TRBV11-3 and TRBJ2-3, with D uncertain. From germline, CDR1 is SGHNT and CDR2 YENEEA. The length of the CDR3 is 11 residues. Trimming took 3 bases from V and 10 from J, leaving 8 bases between them.

The DNA of the CDR3 is TGCGCCAGCAGCCGAGGACAGGGGGCGTTAGATACGCAGTATTTT. This sequence encodes CASSRGQGALDTQYF. The genes are TRBV4-1 and TRBJ2-3; 11 bases match TRBD1. CDR1 MGHRA and CDR2 YSYEKL come from the germline V gene. The CDR3 sequence is 15 residues long. V dropped 4 bases and J dropped 5; count of bases not matched to a gene: 5.

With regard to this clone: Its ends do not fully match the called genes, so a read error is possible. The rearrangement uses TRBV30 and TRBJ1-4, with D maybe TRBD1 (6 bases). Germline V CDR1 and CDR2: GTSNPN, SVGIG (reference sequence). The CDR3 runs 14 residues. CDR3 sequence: CAWSPQTGNGKLFF. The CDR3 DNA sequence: TGTGCCTGGAGTCCCCAAACAGGGAATGGAAAACTGTTTTTT.

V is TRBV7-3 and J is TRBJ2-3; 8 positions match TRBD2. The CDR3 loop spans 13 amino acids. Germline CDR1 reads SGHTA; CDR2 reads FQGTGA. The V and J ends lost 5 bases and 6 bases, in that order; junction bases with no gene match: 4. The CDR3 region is CASSPRTSDTQYF. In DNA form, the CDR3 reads TGTGCCAGCAGCCCTCGGACTAGCGATACGCAGTATTTT.